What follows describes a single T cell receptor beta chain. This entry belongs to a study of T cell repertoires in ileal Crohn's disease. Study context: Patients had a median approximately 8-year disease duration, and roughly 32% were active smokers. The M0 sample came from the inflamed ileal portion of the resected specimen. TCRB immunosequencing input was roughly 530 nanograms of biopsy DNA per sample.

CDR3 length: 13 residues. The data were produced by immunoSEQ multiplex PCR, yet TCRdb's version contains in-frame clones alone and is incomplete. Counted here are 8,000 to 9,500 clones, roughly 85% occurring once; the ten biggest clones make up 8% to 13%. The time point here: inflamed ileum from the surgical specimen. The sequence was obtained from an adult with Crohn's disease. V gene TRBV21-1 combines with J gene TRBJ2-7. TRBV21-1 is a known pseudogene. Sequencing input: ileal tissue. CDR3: CASTGGVVYEQYF. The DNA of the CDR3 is TGTGCCAGCACAGGGGGGGTAGTCTACGAGCAGTACTTC.